Sequencing of this T cell receptor (beta chain) was carried out in a study of T cell changes during pregnancy in multiple sclerosis. Here immunoSEQ multiplex PCR was the method, and the copy in TCRdb shows in-frame clones only, minus some. The sample comprises some 70,000 clones, approximately 94% of which are singletons, and roughly 2% rests with the top ten. Germline loops: CDR1 MNHEY, CDR2 SVGAGI. The CDR3 runs to 13 residues. V shed 8 bases and J 6 bases; nucleotides not matched to a gene: 7. Here the sequenced sample was peripheral blood, taken in the second trimester of pregnancy. The TCR originated in a female donor in good health, enrolled as a control in a pregnancy study. The chain is built from TRBV6-5 and TRBJ2-1; 7 bases are shared with TRBD1. The CDR3 sequence is CASARQGINEQFF. CDR3 nucleotide sequence: TGTGCCAGCGCTAGACAGGGAATCAATGAGCAGTTCTTC.